These 26 T cell receptor beta chains share one sample of origin, sequenced in a study of T cells in Graves' hyperthyroidism and ophthalmopathy. RNA transcripts provided the source from which TCR beta CDR3 regions were amplified. Using the HTBI primer set, a first-round RT-PCR was run on the TCR CDR3. A single record per CDR3 protein comes from TCRdb applying MiXCR to the multiplex PCR reads. The sample consists of about 690,000 distinct CDR3 sequences, 17% of them appearing once. The sequencing input was blood. The receptors stem from a man aged 45-65 years with Graves' hyperthyroidism.

In its sample, this clonotype was seen many times. The chain recombines TRBV27 with TRBJ2-1; 7 nucleotides agree with TRBD2. CDR1 and CDR2 (germline): MNHEY, SMNVEV (reference sequence). Trimming removed 6 bases from V and 5 bases from J; junction bases left unmatched: 7. The CDR3 has 14 amino acids. DNA for the CDR3: TGTGCCAGCAGGTGGGGGGGGACTAACAATGAGCAGTTCTTC. Its translation is CASRWGGTNNEQFF.

This clonotype was counted at least ten times. The gene calls are TRBV19 and TRBJ2-2; 10 positions match TRBD2. The germline CDR1 and CDR2 sequences are LNHDA and SQIVND (reference sequence). CDR3 length equals 14 residues. Trimming removed 5 bases from V and 4 bases from J; junction bases left unmatched: 1. CDR3 in amino acids: CASSPSGSTGELFF. The DNA of the CDR3 is TGTGCCAGTAGTCCTAGCGGGAGCACCGGGGAGCTGTTTTTT.

This chain joins TRBV2 and TRBJ2-1; a weak D match, TRBD2 (5 bases). Germline CDR1 reads SNHLY; CDR2 reads FYNNEI. This CDR3 is 13 amino acids long. Trimming pared 2 bases from V and 7 bases from J, leaving 9 bases between. This chain's CDR3 is CASSEFGINEQFF. CDR3 in DNA: TGTGCCAGCAGTGAATTCGGGATTAATGAGCAGTTCTTC.

CDR3 amino acids: CASSLYGRGGYTF. In DNA, the CDR3 is TGTGCCAGCAGTTTATATGGGCGCGGGGGCTACACCTTC. This chain uses TRBV28 with TRBJ1-2; no clear D gene. This CDR3 is built from 13 residues. Germline V CDR1 and CDR2: MDHEN, SYDVKM. Trimming took off 1 base at V and 8 bases at J, with 11 bases between the two ends.

The V and J genes are TRBV24-1 and TRBJ2-5, with D hard to call. This CDR3 spans 13 amino acids. Germline assignment: CDR1 KGHDR and CDR2 SFDVKD. V lost 5 bases and J 4 bases, leaving 10 bases between the germline ends. The CDR3 region is CATSGPGRETQYF. The CDR3 region has the DNA TGTGCCACCAGTGGTCCGGGCCGAGAGACCCAGTACTTC.

In its sample, this clonotype was seen many times. The chain links TRBV27 to TRBJ2-1; D is possibly TRBD1 or TRBD2 (5 bases each). The V gene's germline CDR1 is MNHEY and CDR2 SMNVEV (reference sequence). This CDR3 region has 19 residues. The V end lost 3 bases, the J end lost 0 bases, and 21 bases lay between the germline ends. CDR3 sequence (DNA): TGTGCCAGCAGTTTTTCGCTACCGGGACGGATGAGCTCCTACAATGAGCAGTTCTTC. Protein: CASSFSLPGRMSSYNEQFF.

Many counts were recorded for this clonotype. The chain has TRBV27 and TRBJ2-3; 9 nucleotides match TRBD2. The CDR3 consists of 16 residues. V shed 4 bases and J 2 bases; nucleotides not matched to a gene: 7. Germline V gives CDR1 MNHEY, CDR2 SMNVEV (reference sequence). In DNA, the CDR3 is TGTGCCAGCAGTTCCTCTAGCGGGGATTACACAGATACGCAGTATTTT. The encoded protein is CASSSSSGDYTDTQYF.

This clonotype was seen repeatedly, ten times or more. V and J are TRBV28 and TRBJ2-3, with 8 positions matching TRBD2. V dropped 6 bases and J dropped 4; count of bases not matched to a gene: 6. Germline CDR1 and CDR2: MDHEN and SYDVKM. The CDR3 is 14 amino acids. This CDR3 reads CASRAGGVPDTQYF. CDR3 nucleotide sequence: TGTGCCAGCAGGGCGGGAGGAGTTCCAGATACGCAGTATTTT.

In this sample, this clonotype turned up many times. The chain uses TRBV28 and TRBJ1-1; possibly TRBD1 for D (5 bases). CDR3 length: 14 residues. V lost 6 bases and J 1 base, leaving 12 bases between the germline ends. CDR1 is MDHEN, CDR2 SYDVKM, per germline. CDR3 region: CASSWDGGNTEAFF. The CDR3, as DNA: TGTGCCAGCAGCTGGGACGGGGGGAACACTGAAGCTTTCTTT.

This rearrangement joins TRBV6-1 to TRBJ2-5, with D perhaps TRBD2 (5 bases). Germline loops: CDR1 MNHNS, CDR2 SASEGT. The CDR3 has 15 residues. The V end lost 0 bases, the J end lost 2 bases, and 10 bases lay between the germline ends. The CDR3 sequence: CASSEALGVQETQYF. The DNA of the CDR3 is TGTGCCAGCAGTGAAGCGCTCGGGGTTCAAGAGACCCAGTACTTC.

In this sample, this clonotype turned up many times. This chain links TRBV12-3 or TRBV12-4 with TRBJ2-7, with D possibly being TRBD2 (6 bases). The CDR3 sequence is 13 residues long. V dropped 6 bases and J dropped 6 bases, with 15 bases sitting between them. The CDR3 is CASRVLAPGEQYF. CDR3 in DNA: TGTGCCAGCAGGGTACTAGCCCCCGGCGAGCAGTACTTC.

This chain uses TRBV6-1 with TRBJ2-3, with TRBD2 matching 13 bases. The CDR3 consists of 17 residues. J was trimmed by 5 bases and V by 3 bases; bases with no gene match: 8. Germline loops: CDR1 MNHNS, CDR2 SASEGT. The CDR3 nucleotides read TGTGCCAGCAGTGAGGGGACTAGCGGGAATAAGGAAGATACGCAGTATTTT. Amino acids: CASSEGTSGNKEDTQYF.

This clonotype was found many times. The chain carries TRBV18 and TRBJ1-6; no reliable D call. Per the germline V gene, CDR1 is KGHSH and CDR2 is LQKENI. V lost 4 bases to trimming and J lost 6 bases, with 16 bases between them. The CDR3 length is 16 residues. CDR3 in DNA: TGTGCCAGCTCACAGGCCGCCGGGTCGTCTAATTCACCCCTCCACTTT. Protein: CASSQAAGSSNSPLHF.

This clonotype was seen repeatedly, ten times or more. The V and J genes are TRBV11-2 and TRBJ2-3; 10 nucleotides align to TRBD2. V dropped 5 bases and J dropped 2; count of bases not matched to a gene: 7. The CDR3 is 16 residues long. Germline V gene lookup returns CDR1 SGHAT and CDR2 FQNNGV. The CDR3 loop is CASSPGLARITDTQYF. Here the CDR3 DNA reads TGTGCCAGCAGCCCGGGACTAGCGAGAATCACAGATACGCAGTATTTT.

This clonotype appeared many times. V is TRBV12-3 or TRBV12-4 and J is TRBJ2-7; D unclear. Trimming removed 3 bases at V and 0 bases at J, with 12 bases between. The length of the CDR3 is 15 residues. This CDR3 reads CASSFNSASSYEQYF. The DNA of the CDR3 is TGTGCCAGCAGTTTTAACAGCGCGAGCTCCTACGAGCAGTACTTC.

The V and J genes are TRBV24-1 and TRBJ1-2, with TRBD1 matching over 10 bases. J gave up 3 bases and V 5 bases, and 11 bases lay outside the gene matches. The length of the CDR3 is 17 residues. Per germline, CDR1 KGHDR and CDR2 SFDVKD. The CDR3 sequence: CATSGPGQGIDDYGYTF. For the CDR3, the DNA is TGTGCCACCAGTGGACCGGGACAGGGGATAGATGACTATGGCTACACCTTC.

The chain employs TRBV29-1 and TRBJ1-2, with D uncertain. CDR3 length equals 12 residues. V lost 6 bases and J 4 bases, leaving 12 bases between the germline ends. Germline-derived CDR1 and CDR2 are SQVTM and ANQGSEA. The CDR3 DNA follows: TGCAGCGTATCCTTACCCGGCTATGGCTACACCTTC. Its protein product is CSVSLPGYGYTF.

The sample holds a few counts of this clonotype. The CDR3 protein is CAISEFPLAGEGNEQFF. For the CDR3, the DNA is TGTGCCATCAGTGAGTTTCCTCTAGCGGGGGAGGGCAATGAGCAGTTCTTC. This chain joins TRBV10-3 and TRBJ2-1; 10 nucleotides align to TRBD2. J was trimmed by 6 bases and V by 1 base; bases with no gene match: 9. The CDR3 consists of 17 residues. CDR1 is ENHRY, CDR2 SYGVKD, per germline.

This clonotype came up many times. The chain is built from TRBV5-1 and TRBJ2-4; 7 bases are a match to TRBD1. This CDR3 contains 15 residues. With V trimmed by 5 bases and J by 9 bases, 14 bases remained unmatched. Per the germline V gene, CDR1 is SGHRS and CDR2 is YFSETQ. This CDR3 is CASSGDSLAIGIQYF. Here the CDR3 DNA reads TGCGCCAGCAGTGGGGACAGTCTGGCCATTGGCATTCAGTACTTC.

This clonotype appeared many times. V gene TRBV11-2 combines with J gene TRBJ1-1, with D hard to call. Germline V lookup: CDR1 SGHAT, CDR2 FQNNGV. CDR3 length equals 14 residues. The germline V and J ends were trimmed by 3 bases and 6 bases, with 14 bases remaining between them. The CDR3 spells CASSFGPLGAEAFF. For the CDR3, the DNA is TGTGCCAGCAGCTTCGGCCCGTTGGGCGCTGAAGCTTTCTTT.

The chain links TRBV11-2 to TRBJ2-3; TRBD2 matches 9 bases. This CDR3 is 17 amino acids long. The trim removed 2 bases at V and 4 bases at J, leaving 10 bases unmatched. Germline V gene data show CDR1 as SGHAT and CDR2 as FQNNGV. The CDR3 nucleotides are TGTGCCAGCAGCTTAATTCGCGGGAGGGCGAACGCAGATACGCAGTATTTT. Translation: CASSLIRGRANADTQYF.

For the CDR3, the DNA is TGCGCCAGCAGCCAAGAGTCCGGTTTGCCCCTCCACTTT. It encodes CASSQESGLPLHF. This chain links TRBV4-3 with TRBJ1-6, with D unresolved. Germline CDR1 is LGHNA and CDR2 is YSLEER. Trimming removed 0 bases at V and 13 bases at J, with 10 bases between. This CDR3 is 13 amino acids long.

This clonotype was counted at least ten times. J is TRBJ1-1 and V is TRBV6-2 or TRBV6-3, with D unclear. Germline V gene sequence: CDR1 MNHEY, CDR2 SVGEGT. V lost 0 bases and J 4 bases, leaving 9 bases between the germline ends. The CDR3 consists of 14 residues. The CDR3 spells CASSYSDMSTEAFF. CDR3 nucleotides: TGTGCCAGCAGTTACTCTGACATGTCCACTGAAGCTTTCTTT.

The rearrangement uses TRBV4-2 and TRBJ1-3; 9 bases are a match to TRBD1. Germline V gene sequence: CDR1 LGHNA, CDR2 YNFKEQ. V was clipped by 4 bases and J by 0 bases; unmatched bases: 10. This CDR3 has 18 residues. The CDR3 sequence is CASSLSGTGSLSGNTIYF. For the CDR3, the DNA is TGTGCCAGCAGCCTCTCCGGGACAGGGAGCCTCTCTGGAAACACCATATATTTT.

This clonotype was picked up many times. This chain links TRBV28 with TRBJ1-6; D not certain. Germline lookup yields CDR1 MDHEN and CDR2 SYDVKM. CDR3 size: 15 residues. The V end was cut by 7 bases, the J end by 8 bases, with 18 bases between. This chain's CDR3 is CASTPQEARHSPLHF. CDR3 coding DNA: TGTGCCAGCACCCCCCAGGAAGCCCGTCATTCACCCCTCCACTTT. The whole variable domain, filled in from reference TRBV28 and TRBJ1-6, reads DVKVTQSSRYLVKRTGEKVFLECVQDMDHENMFWYRQDPGLGLRLIYFSYDVKMKEKGDIPEGYSVSREKKERFSLILESASTNQTSMYLCASTPQEARHSPLHFGNGTRLTVT.

V is TRBV3-1 and J is TRBJ1-1, with D unresolved. V dropped 5 bases and J dropped 2 bases, with 12 bases sitting between them. Looked up from germline, CDR1 is LGHDT and CDR2 is YNNKEL (reference sequence). The CDR3 sequence is 14 residues long. CDR3 sequence: CASSKLGSNTEAFF. In DNA, the CDR3 is TGTGCCAGCAGCAAGCTGGGGTCTAACACTGAAGCTTTCTTT.